This T cell receptor (beta chain) was identified during a study of T cell clonality in common variable immunodeficiency. Assay: immunoSEQ multiplex PCR; the TCRdb copy retains only in-frame clones and omits some. This sample has tens of thousands of clones and no singletons, with about 10% in the ten largest. Notes on the study in general: Patient heterogeneity in the CVID cohort limited correlations between repertoire features and clinical complications.

About this clone itself: Its antigen remains unidentified.

The sequence was collected from a person aged 18-70 years in good health. The sequenced sample consisted of peripheral blood mononuclear cells.

The CDR3: CASSEGQGQWEKLFF. CDR3 DNA (partial): TGTGCCAGCAGCGAGGGGCAGGGGCAGTGGGAAAAA. This rearrangement joins TRBV25-1 to TRBJ1-4, with D possibly TRBD1 on 6 matching bases. The CDR3 goes on 3 residues after the read ends, and that part is filled in from the germline J gene. Germline values: CDR1 MGHDK, CDR2 SYGVNS. CDR3 length: 15 amino acids. V was cut by 6 bases and J by 8 bases, with 19 bases left in between.